A selection of T cell receptor beta chains follows, all from one sample in a study of PD-1 blockade in classical Hodgkin lymphoma. Profiling relied on immunoSEQ multiplex PCR, and the TCRdb table lists in-frame clones only, not all of them. The sample carries roughly 60,000 clones, roughly nine tenths recorded once. Sequences were derived from peripheral blood mononuclear cells (PBMCs), sampled at baseline. The receptor source for this set is a human donor with classical Hodgkin lymphoma. The CDR3 runs from the conserved cysteine through the conserved F or W. Fields, in order: V gene, D gene, clone size, J gene, CDR3 DNA, CDR3 protein. The D gene is left open where the match is weak. Size is omitted from some rows. Given values are once, few, many or a class for expanded clones.

>TRBV9|-|-|TRBJ1-5
TGTGCCAGCAGCGTAGGGTATAGCAATCAGCCCCAGCATTTT
CASSVGYSNQPQHF
>TRBV7-8|TRBD1|once|TRBJ1-5
TGTGCCAGCAGCTTAGTAGGAGGACAGGGGTCCAATCAGCCCCAGCATTTT
CASSLVGGQGSNQPQHF
>TRBV6-1|TRBD1|-|TRBJ1-2
TGTGCCAGCAGTGCAAGCACAGGGGTCTATGGCTACACCTTC
CASSASTGVYGYTF
>TRBV27|-|-|TRBJ2-7
TGTGCCAGCAGTTTAGCCCCTTCTAGCACCTACGAGCAGTACTTC
CASSLAPSSTYEQYF
>TRBV6-1|-|-|TRBJ2-3
TGTGCCAGCAGGTGGCGGGGAGTACCAGATACGCAGTATTTT
CASRWRGVPDTQYF
>TRBV28|-|once|TRBJ1-1
TGTGCCAGCACCGCATCGACCGATATGAACACTGAAGCTTTCTTT
CASTASTDMNTEAFF
>TRBV13|-|-|TRBJ2-2
TGTGCCAGCAGACTAACTAGCTCGTCGTCCGGGGAGCTGTTTTTT
CASRLTSSSSGELFF
>TRBV19|TRBD2|once|TRBJ2-7
TGTGCCAGTAGCTATCTGACTAGCGGGGTAGACGAGCAGTACTTC
CASSYLTSGVDEQYF
>TRBV7-9|TRBD1|-|TRBJ2-3
TGTGCCAGCAGCTCTGACAGGGGGTACACAGATACGCAGTATTTT
CASSSDRGYTDTQYF
>TRBV19|-|-|TRBJ1-1
TGTGCCAGTACTACGGGGGGTTATACTGAAGCTTTCTTT
CASTTGGYTEAFF
>TRBV9|TRBD1|-|TRBJ2-4
TGTGCCAGCAGCCTGGGACAGGGGGGGGCCAAAAACATTCAGTACTTC
CASSLGQGGAKNIQYF
>TRBV7-2|-|-|TRBJ2-6
TGTGCCAGCAGCCCCCTAGCTGGGGCCAACGTCCTGACTTTC
CASSPLAGANVLTF